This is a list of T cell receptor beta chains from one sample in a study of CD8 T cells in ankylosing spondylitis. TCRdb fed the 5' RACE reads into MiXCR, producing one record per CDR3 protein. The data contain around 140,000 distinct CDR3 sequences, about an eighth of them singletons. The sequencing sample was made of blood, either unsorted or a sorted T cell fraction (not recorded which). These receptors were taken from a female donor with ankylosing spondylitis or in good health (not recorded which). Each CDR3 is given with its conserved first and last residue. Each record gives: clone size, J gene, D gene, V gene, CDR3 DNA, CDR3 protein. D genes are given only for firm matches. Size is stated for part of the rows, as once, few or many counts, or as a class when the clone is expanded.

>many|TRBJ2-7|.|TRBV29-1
TGCAGCGGGGGGCGCAGCACCTACGAGCAGTACTTC
CSGGRSTYEQYF
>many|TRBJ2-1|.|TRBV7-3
TGTGCCAGCAGCTTAGGGGTTTCCAATGAGCAGTTCTTC
CASSLGVSNEQFF
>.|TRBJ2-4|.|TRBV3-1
TGTGCCAGCAGCCATGGTGGGGCGCCCTGCGACTTC
CASSHGGAPCDF
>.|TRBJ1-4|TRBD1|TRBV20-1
TGCAGTGCCTTGGACAGGGGAGGCAAAAAACTGTTTTTT
CSALDRGGKKLFF
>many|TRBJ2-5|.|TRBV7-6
TGTGCCAGCAGCTTAGTGACGAAAGAGACCCAGTACTTC
CASSLVTKETQYF
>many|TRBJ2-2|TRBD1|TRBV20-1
TGCAGTGCTAGACCCGGGACAGTTAACACCGGGGAGCTGTTTTTT
CSARPGTVNTGELFF
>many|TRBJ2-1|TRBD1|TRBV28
TGTGCCAGCACCGGGACAGCCTACAATGAGCAGTTCTTC
CASTGTAYNEQFF
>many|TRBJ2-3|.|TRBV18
TGTGCCAGCTCACCACCGACCACAGATACGCAGTATTTT
CASSPPTTDTQYF
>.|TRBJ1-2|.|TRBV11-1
TGTGCCAGCAGCCCAATACTCAACACTGGGACTTTCGGCTACACCTTC
CASSPILNTGTFGYTF
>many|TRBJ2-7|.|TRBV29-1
TGCAGCGTTGAAGGAGAGGGGGGCTCCTACGAGCAGTACTTC
CSVEGEGGSYEQYF
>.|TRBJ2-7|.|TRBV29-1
TGCAGCGTTGGTCATACCTACGAGCAGTACTTC
CSVGHTYEQYF
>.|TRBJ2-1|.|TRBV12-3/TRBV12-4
TGTGCCAGCAGTTTAGGCAGGTGGGGTTACAATGAGCAGTTCTTC
CASSLGRWGYNEQFF
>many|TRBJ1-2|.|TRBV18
TGTGCCAGCTCACAGCAAAGAGGCTACACCTTC
CASSQQRGYTF
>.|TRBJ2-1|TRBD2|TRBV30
TGTGCCCGGGACCCCCGCCCGGGACTAGGGGGTAGGGAGCAGTTGTTC
CARDPRPGLGGREQLF
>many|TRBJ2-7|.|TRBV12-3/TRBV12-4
TGTGCCAGCAGTTTATGGGCCGAGCAGTACTTC
CASSLWAEQYF
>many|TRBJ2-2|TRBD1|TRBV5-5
TGTGCCAGCAGCTTGCAACAGGGGATCCCCGGGGAGCTGTTTTTT
CASSLQQGIPGELFF
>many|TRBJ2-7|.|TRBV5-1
TGCGCCAGCAGCGCGGTACTAGGGGGGGCCTACGAGCAGTACTTC
CASSAVLGGAYEQYF
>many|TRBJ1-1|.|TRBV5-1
TGCGCCAGCAGGGAGGGAGGAAACACTGAAGCTTTCTTT
CASREGGNTEAFF
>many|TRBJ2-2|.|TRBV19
TGTGCCAGTAGTATAGAGAGTCTAGTAACCGGGGAGCTGTTTTTT
CASSIESLVTGELFF
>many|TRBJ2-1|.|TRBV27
TGTGCCAGCAGGAAGAGAGGGCCGGGATACAATGAGCAGTTCTTC
CASRKRGPGYNEQFF
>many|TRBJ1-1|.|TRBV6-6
TGTGCCAGCAGTTACAACCAGAACACTGAAGCTTTCTTT
CASSYNQNTEAFF
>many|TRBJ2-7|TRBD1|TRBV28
TGTGCCAGCAGTTTTCCCCGGGGACAGGGGGCAAAAGAGCAGTACTTC
CASSFPRGQGAKEQYF
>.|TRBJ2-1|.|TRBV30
TGTGCCTGGAGTGTAATGGGGGTAAAGTTCTTC
CAWSVMGVKFF
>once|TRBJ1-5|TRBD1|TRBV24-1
TGTGTCACCAGTGGCGAGACAGGGTTTGCTCAGCCCCAGCATTTT
CVTSGETGFAQPQHF
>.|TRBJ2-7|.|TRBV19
TGTGCCAGTAGTATCGGGGGTCTCCGGGCCGAGCAGTACTTC
CASSIGGLRAEQYF